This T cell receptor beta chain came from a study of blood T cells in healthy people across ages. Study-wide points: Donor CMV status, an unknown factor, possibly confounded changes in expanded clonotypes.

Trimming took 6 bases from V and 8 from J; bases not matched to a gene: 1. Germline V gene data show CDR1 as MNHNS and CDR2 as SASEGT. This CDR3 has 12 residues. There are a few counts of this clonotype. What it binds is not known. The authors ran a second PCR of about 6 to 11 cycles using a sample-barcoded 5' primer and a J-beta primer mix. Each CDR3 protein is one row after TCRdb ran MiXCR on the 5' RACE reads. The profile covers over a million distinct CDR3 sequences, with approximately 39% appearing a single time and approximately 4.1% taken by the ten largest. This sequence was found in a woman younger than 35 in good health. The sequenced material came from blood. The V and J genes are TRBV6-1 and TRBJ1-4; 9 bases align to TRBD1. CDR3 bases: TGTGCCAGCAGCGGACAGGGGGAAAAACTGTTTTTT. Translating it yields CASSGQGEKLFF.